Reported below is one T cell receptor beta chain. The CDR3 contains 12 residues. The V end was cut by 7 bases, the J end by 0 bases, with 8 bases between. Germline V gene lookup returns CDR1 SQVTM and CDR2 ANQGSEA. The data belong to a study of OX40 agonist ivuxolimab in advanced cancers. Profiling relied on immunoSEQ multiplex PCR, and the TCRdb table lists in-frame clones only, not all of them. The table lists around 70,000 clones, around 81% of them singletons. This clonotype originated in an adult with an advanced solid tumor such as melanoma, head and neck, liver or kidney cancer. This sequence joins TRBV29-1 and TRBJ2-3; D unclear. The specimen comprised CD4+ or CD8+ T cells sorted from blood, sampled in a trial of the OX40 agonist ivuxolimab. The CDR3 region is CSGAHSTDTQYF. CDR3 nucleotide sequence: TGCAGCGGGGCTCATAGCACAGATACGCAGTATTTT.